Listed below are T cell receptor beta chains from one sample, sequenced in a study of control samples from healthy donors and cancer patients. Sequencing used immunoSEQ multiplex PCR; TCRdb keeps in-frame clones, though not all of them. The data show about 120,000 clones, with roughly nine tenths seen just once and 1% to 1.4% held by the top ten. The sample consisted of PBMCs. These receptors came from a woman in her 50s with colorectal cancer. Each CDR3 is given with its conserved first and last residue. The D gene is left open where the match is weak. For some rows the clone size is stated as once, few or many, or as a class when expanded; others skip it.

d_call | j_call | clone_size | v_call | cdr3_aa | cdr3_nt
- | TRBJ1-5 | few | TRBV19 | CASSAGVGQPQHF | TGTGCCAGTAGCGCAGGGGTTGGTCAGCCCCAGCATTTT
- | TRBJ1-2 | - | TRBV11-2 | CASSLLSRGEGGYTF | TGTGCCAGCAGCTTACTTAGTCGGGGGGAGGGGGGCTACACCTTC
- | TRBJ2-5 | - | TRBV10-2 | CASSESLRETQYF | TGCGCCAGCAGTGAGTCTCTGAGGGAGACCCAGTACTTC
- | TRBJ2-5 | - | TRBV5-5 | CASSPSRGFETQYF | TGTGCCAGCAGCCCCTCCCGGGGGTTTGAGACCCAGTACTTC
- | TRBJ2-7 | once | TRBV5-1 | CASSFSPGMFYEQYF | TGCGCCAGCAGCTTTAGCCCGGGGATGTTTTACGAGCAGTACTTC
- | TRBJ2-3 | - | TRBV5-1 | CASSSLGRGGQSTDTQYF | TGCGCCAGCAGCTCACTCGGGAGGGGGGGACAGAGCACAGATACGCAGTATTTT
TRBD2 | TRBJ2-2 | - | TRBV7-9 | CASSPRTSGRSGELFF | TGTGCCAGCAGCCCTCGGACTAGCGGTCGTTCCGGGGAGCTGTTTTTT
- | TRBJ1-1 | - | TRBV5-1 | CASSLAVSRPAEAFF | TGCGCCAGCAGCTTGGCCGTTTCTAGGCCCGCTGAAGCTTTCTTT
- | TRBJ1-1 | - | TRBV4-1 | CASSQGVPRVFAVAAFF | TGCGCCAGCAGCCAAGGCGTCCCCCGGGTATTTGCCGTTGCGGCTTTCTTT
TRBD1 | TRBJ1-2 | - | TRBV5-6 | CASSQMGQVYGYTF | TGTGCCAGCAGCCAGATGGGACAGGTCTATGGCTACACCTTC
- | TRBJ2-2 | - | TRBV7-7 | CASSLRGSNTGELFF | TGTGCTAGCAGCCTCAGGGGTTCGAACACCGGGGAGCTGTTTTTT
- | TRBJ2-7 | - | TRBV5-6 | CASSLGQALLYEQYF | TGTGCCAGCAGCTTGGGACAGGCCCTCCTGTACGAGCAGTACTTC
- | TRBJ2-3 | - | TRBV30 | CAWSVEADTQYF | TGTGCCTGGAGCGTTGAGGCAGATACGCAGTATTTT
- | TRBJ1-5 | - | TRBV21-1 | CASSKDGGNQPQHF | TGTGCCAGCAGCAAAGATGGGGGGAATCAGCCCCAGCATTTT
TRBD1 | TRBJ1-1 | - | TRBV4-1 | CASSQEKGGLTEAFF | TGCGCCAGCAGCCAAGAGAAAGGGGGCCTCACTGAAGCTTTCTTT
TRBD1 | TRBJ2-1 | - | TRBV19 | CASSIGQGAYNEQFF | TGTGCCAGTAGTATAGGACAGGGGGCCTACAATGAGCAGTTCTTC
TRBD2 | TRBJ2-7 | few | TRBV18 | CASSPQAGAPYEQYF | TGTGCCAGCTCACCTCAAGCGGGGGCGCCCTACGAGCAGTACTTC
- | TRBJ2-6 | - | TRBV18 | CASSLTLSGANVLTF | TGTGCCAGCTCCCTGACTCTATCCGGGGCCAACGTCCTGACTTTC
- | TRBJ1-5 | - | TRBV19 | CASSQGPTGAQPQHF | TGTGCCAGTAGCCAAGGCCCCACTGGGGCTCAGCCCCAGCATTTT
- | TRBJ2-2 | - | TRBV6-5 | CASMRGSNTGELFF | TGTGCCAGCATGAGGGGGTCGAACACCGGGGAGCTGTTTTTT
TRBD1 | TRBJ1-4 | - | TRBV28 | CASTRTGGAVQDEKLFF | TGTGCCAGCACCCGGACAGGGGGCGCAGTGCAGGATGAAAAACTGTTTTTT
- | TRBJ2-2 | - | TRBV18 | CASSPGYTGELFF | TGTGCCAGCTCACCAGGGTACACCGGGGAGCTGTTTTTT
- | TRBJ2-7 | once | TRBV18 | CASSPPSGTGEQYF | TGTGCCAGCTCACCACCGTCGGGTACGGGAGAGCAGTACTTC
TRBD2 | TRBJ2-7 | once | TRBV7-9 | CASFRLAGAYEQYF | TGTGCCAGTTTCCGACTAGCGGGTGCCTACGAGCAGTACTTC
TRBD1 | TRBJ2-7 | - | TRBV18 | CASSPDRDEQYF | TGTGCCAGCTCACCCGACAGGGACGAGCAGTACTTC
TRBD1 | TRBJ1-1 | few | TRBV9 | CASSAWTGGTEAFF | TGTGCCAGCAGCGCTTGGACAGGGGGCACTGAAGCTTTCTTT
TRBD1 | TRBJ2-5 | - | TRBV5-1 | CASSLQGQAQETQYF | TGCGCCAGCAGCTTACAGGGACAGGCCCAAGAGACCCAGTACTTC